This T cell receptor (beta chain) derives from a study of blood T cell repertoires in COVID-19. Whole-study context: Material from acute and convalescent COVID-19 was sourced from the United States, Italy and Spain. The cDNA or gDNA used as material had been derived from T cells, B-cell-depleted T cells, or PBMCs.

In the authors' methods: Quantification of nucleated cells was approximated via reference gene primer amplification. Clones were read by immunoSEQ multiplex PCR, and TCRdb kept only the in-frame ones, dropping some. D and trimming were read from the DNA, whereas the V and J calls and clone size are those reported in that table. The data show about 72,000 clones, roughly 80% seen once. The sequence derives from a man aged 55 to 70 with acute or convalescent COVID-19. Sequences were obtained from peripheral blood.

CDR3 region: CASRQTGANVLTF. The CDR3 coding sequence is TGTGCCAGCAGACAGACAGGGGCCAACGTCCTGACTTTC. The rearrangement links TRBV5-6 to TRBJ2-6; D is uncertain. The CDR3 runs to 13 residues. V lost 5 bases and J lost 4, with 7 bases in between. Germline CDR1 reads SGHDT; CDR2 reads YYEEEE.